The 3 T cell receptor beta chains reported below all come from one sample, sequenced in a study of T-cell reconstitution after alpha-beta-depleted transplantation in children. Unique molecular identifiers were used in preparing the TCRbeta library. TCRdb re-analysed the PCR reads in MiXCR, keeping a single row per CDR3 protein. This sample has hundreds of thousands of distinct CDR3 sequences, with 12% found just once. Sample: PBMCs from the stem cell graft donor, taken from the stem cell graft. Receptors originate from a human donor who donated a stem cell graft to a child with combined immunodeficiency.

The chain joins TRBV20-1 to TRBJ2-1; 7 nucleotides match TRBD2. The V gene's germline CDR1 is DFQATT and CDR2 SNEGSKA (reference sequence). This CDR3 has 18 residues. Germline trimming cut 6 bases from V and 0 bases from J; bases unmatched to any gene: 17. This chain's CDR3 is CSAKLPPQRDLSYNEQFF. The DNA of the CDR3 is TGCAGTGCCAAGCTCCCACCTCAGCGGGACCTCTCCTACAATGAGCAGTTCTTC.

The chain employs TRBV6-6 and TRBJ2-3; no clear D gene. V shed 2 bases and J shed 7 bases, with 10 bases lying between them. CDR1 MNHNY and CDR2 SVGAGI come from the germline V gene (reference sequence). This CDR3 comprises 13 residues. Here the CDR3 reads CASSYRQANTQYF. CDR3 sequence (DNA): TGTGCCAGCAGTTACAGGCAGGCCAATACGCAGTATTTT.

The sample holds many counts of this clonotype. This chain uses TRBV5-1 with TRBJ2-7; 7 nucleotides agree with TRBD1. The CDR3 sequence is 14 residues long. Trimming removed 4 bases from V and 2 bases from J; junction bases left unmatched: 6. The germline gives CDR1 SGHRS, CDR2 YFSETQ. For the CDR3, the DNA is TGCGCCAGCAGCCTCACGACAGGGACCTACGAGCAGTACTTC. This codes for CASSLTTGTYEQYF. Combining the CDR3 with reference TRBV5-1 and TRBJ2-7 gives the whole variable domain KAGVTQTPRYLIKTRGQQVTLSCSPISGHRSVSWYQQTPGQGLQFLFEYFSETQRNKGNFPGRFSGRQFSNSRSEMNVSTLELGDSALYLCASSLTTGTYEQYFGPGTRLTVT.